What follows are 20 T cell receptor beta chains derived from one specimen sequenced in a study of radiation and T cells in renal cell carcinoma. The table came from immunoSEQ multiplex PCR; TCRdb's copy has only in-frame clones and leaves some out. The sample holds approximately 110,000 clones, roughly 85% seen once. Time point: baseline pretreatment blood. Treatment noted: 15 Gy SBRT to primary tumor, nephrectomy 4 weeks later. The sequencing used blood, collected from a patient whose treatment included radiotherapy and nephrectomy. All receptors derive from a woman in her fifties or sixties with renal cell carcinoma.

The chain recombines TRBV28 with TRBJ1-2, with 8 bases matching TRBD1. The V and J ends lost 3 bases and 10 bases, in that order; junction bases with no gene match: 7. CDR3 length: 13 residues. Germline lookup yields CDR1 MDHEN and CDR2 SYDVKM. For the CDR3, the DNA is TGTGCCAGCAGTTTGTGGACAGGGATCGACTACACCTTC. Protein: CASSLWTGIDYTF.

This CDR3 is CASIRGQGQGSEAFF. CDR3 nucleotide sequence: TGTGCCAGCATTCGTGGACAGGGCCAAGGGTCGGAAGCTTTCTTT. The chain couples TRBV6-5 to TRBJ1-1; 8 bases fit TRBD1. The V segment lost 7 bases and the J segment 8 bases; nucleotides outside the gene matches: 15. Germline loops: CDR1 MNHEY, CDR2 SVGAGI. CDR3 length equals 15 residues.

V and J are TRBV5-1 and TRBJ1-4, with D perhaps matching TRBD1 (6 bases). The CDR3 runs 17 residues. Deletions cut 4 bases from V and 4 bases from J, with 20 bases between. CDR1 SGHRS and CDR2 YFSETQ come from the germline V gene. The CDR3 bases are TGCGCCAGCAGCCCCGGCGGTGGGGGCAGCCGTAATGAAAAACTGTTTTTT. It codes for CASSPGGGGSRNEKLFF.

The chain joins TRBV5-6 to TRBJ2-1, with 11 bases aligning to TRBD1. Germline values: CDR1 SGHDT, CDR2 YYEEEE. Germline trimming cut 3 bases from V and 9 bases from J; bases unmatched to any gene: 5. This CDR3 contains 14 residues. CDR3 sequence (DNA): TGTGCCAGCAGCTGGGTGGACAGGGGGCGTGAGCAGTTCTTC. Protein sequence: CASSWVDRGREQFF.

The chain uses TRBV7-2 and TRBJ2-3; 9 bases line up with TRBD1. The CDR3 totals 15 residues. With 5 bases clipped from V and 4 bases from J, the junction kept 7 bases outside the gene matches. Germline V gene data show CDR1 as SGHTA and CDR2 as FQGNSA. The DNA of the CDR3 is TGTGCCAGCAGCAACCGGGACAGGGCCGCAGATACGCAGTATTTT. Translated, it gives CASSNRDRAADTQYF.

The CDR3 loop reads CASCWNSQVNEQFF. The DNA for the CDR3 is TGTGCCAGCTGTTGGAACAGTCAAGTCAATGAGCAGTTCTTC. The V gene is TRBV2, the J gene TRBJ2-1; D remains unclear. The CDR3 covers 14 residues. Germline CDR1 reads SNHLY; CDR2 reads FYNNEI. Trimming removed 8 bases at V and 6 bases at J, with 17 bases between.

The table lists this clone with a few counts. The V and J genes are TRBV19 and TRBJ2-7, with unresolved D. The V end lost 4 bases, the J end lost 2 bases, and 9 bases lay between the germline ends. From germline, CDR1 is LNHDA and CDR2 SQIVND (reference sequence). The CDR3 has 13 residues. Written as DNA, the CDR3 is TGTGCCAGTAGTAAAGGGTTAACCTACGAGCAGTACTTC. This codes for CASSKGLTYEQYF.

V is TRBV19 and J is TRBJ1-6; D not resolved. Germline assignment: CDR1 LNHDA and CDR2 SQIVND (reference sequence). Trimming left V 3 bases short and J 0 bases short, with 3 bases between. The CDR3 loop spans 14 amino acids. In nucleotides, the CDR3 is TGTGCCAGTAGTATTAGCTCCTATAATTCACCCCTCCACTTT. This gives the protein CASSISSYNSPLHF.

V is TRBV5-1 and J is TRBJ1-2; no clear D gene. Trimming cost V 3 bases and J 2 bases, with 11 bases left between them. The germline gives CDR1 SGHRS, CDR2 YFSETQ. The CDR3 has 14 amino acids. CDR3 loop: CASSSHTENYGYTF. The CDR3 nucleotides read TGCGCCAGCAGCTCCCATACTGAAAACTATGGCTACACCTTC.

As concerns this clone: Different DNA sequences within this sample yield the same CDR3. The chain carries TRBV4-1 and TRBJ1-2; D remains ambiguous. V lost 4 bases, J lost 4 bases, and 10 bases lay in between. The CDR3 loop spans 13 amino acids. The germline V gene has CDR1 MGHRA and CDR2 YSYEKL. CDR3 sequence: CASSPPRSYGYTF. The CDR3 region has the DNA TGCGCCAGCAGCCCTCCCAGATCCTATGGCTACACCTTC.

The CDR3 DNA follows: TGCGCCAGCAGCTTGGGTTTCGGACTCAAGAACACTGAAGCTTTCTTT. Its translation: CASSLGFGLKNTEAFF. This rearrangement joins TRBV5-1 to TRBJ1-1; D remains unclear. Germline assignment: CDR1 SGHRS and CDR2 YFSETQ. V gave up 0 bases and J gave up 1 base, with 13 bases separating them. The CDR3 runs to 16 residues.

The V and J genes are TRBV7-9 and TRBJ2-7; D is perhaps TRBD1 or TRBD2 (5 bases each). Trimming stripped 5 bases from V and 1 base from J, with 9 bases between. Germline CDR1 SEHNR, CDR2 FQNEAQ (reference sequence). The CDR3 is 13 amino acids. For the CDR3, the DNA is TGTGCCAGCAGCCACGGGACGTCCTACGAGCAGTACTTC. Protein product: CASSHGTSYEQYF.

The rearrangement joins TRBV19 to TRBJ2-2; TRBD2 is a possible D gene (5 bases). Per germline, CDR1 LNHDA and CDR2 SQIVND (reference sequence). Trimming removed 3 bases at V and 4 bases at J, with 12 bases between. CDR3 length: 15 amino acids. In nucleotides, the CDR3 is TGTGCCAGTAGTATTCCGGGAAAGATCACCGGGGAGCTGTTTTTT. This sequence encodes CASSIPGKITGELFF. The full variable domain, rest sourced from reference TRBV19 and TRBJ2-2, is DGGITQSPKYLFRKEGQNVTLSCEQNLNHDAMYWYRQDPGQGLRLIYYSQIVNDFQKGDIAEGYSVSREKKESFPLTVTSAQKNPTAFYLCASSIPGKITGELFFGEGSRLTVL.

This rearrangement joins TRBV7-9 to TRBJ2-3, with 7 bases identical to TRBD1. The V segment lost 3 bases and the J segment 0 bases; nucleotides outside the gene matches: 6. The CDR3 spans 16 residues. Germline CDR1 reads SEHNR; CDR2 reads FQNEAQ (reference sequence). The CDR3 region has the DNA TGTGCCAGCAGCTTCTACAGGGGTTCTAGCACAGATACGCAGTATTTT. Amino acids: CASSFYRGSSTDTQYF.

The genes are TRBV27 and TRBJ1-4; 9 nucleotides agree with TRBD1. This CDR3 region has 16 residues. J gave up 4 bases and V 5 bases, and 8 bases lay outside the gene matches. Germline assignment: CDR1 MNHEY and CDR2 SMNVEV (reference sequence). CDR3 residues: CASSPTGTGINEKLFF. In DNA, the CDR3 is TGTGCCAGCAGTCCAACAGGGACAGGGATTAATGAAAAACTGTTTTTT.

The chain has TRBV9 and TRBJ1-2; D unresolved. Germline CDR1 SGDLS, CDR2 YYNGEE. Trimming took off 0 bases at V and 8 bases at J, with 17 bases between the two ends. This CDR3 contains 15 residues. Written as DNA, the CDR3 is TGTGCCAGCAGCGTAGATCCCGCGGACCCGGGGGGCTACACCTTC. This sequence encodes CASSVDPADPGGYTF.

This clone is a singleton in its sample. The chain employs TRBV28 and TRBJ1-5, with D maybe TRBD1 (6 bases). Germline V gene lookup returns CDR1 MDHEN and CDR2 SYDVKM. This CDR3 region has 16 residues. V was pared by 3 bases and J by 4 bases, with 16 bases between. In DNA, the CDR3 is TGTGCCAGCAGTTTGAAAAGGGGGGCGGGAAATCAGCCCCAGCATTTT. Protein product: CASSLKRGAGNQPQHF.

The chain couples TRBV19 to TRBJ2-7; 8 bases align to TRBD2. V lost 7 bases and J lost 6; bases outside the gene matches: 5. Per germline, CDR1 LNHDA and CDR2 SQIVND (reference sequence). CDR3 length equals 12 residues. CDR3 in amino acids: CASTIGGAEQYF. CDR3 nucleotide sequence: TGTGCCAGTACCATCGGGGGGGCCGAGCAGTACTTC.

The chain recombines TRBV7-2 with TRBJ1-6; a weak D match, TRBD1 (5 bases). V gave up 6 bases and J gave up 7 bases, with 13 bases separating them. From germline, CDR1 is SGHTA and CDR2 FQGNSA. The CDR3 has 14 amino acids. Here the CDR3 DNA reads TGTGCCAGCAGTCGACTGGGGGTAAATTCACCCCTCCACTTT. Translating it yields CASSRLGVNSPLHF.

The chain uses TRBV5-5 and TRBJ1-2; unclear D gene. CDR1 is SGHKS and CDR2 is YYEKEE in the germline V gene (reference sequence). Trimming removed 0 bases at V and 0 bases at J, with 6 bases between. The CDR3 covers 14 residues. The CDR3 DNA reads TGTGCCAGCAGCTTGGACAGTTCTAACTATGGCTACACCTTC. It specifies CASSLDSSNYGYTF.